The clone carrying this T cell receptor beta chain has more than one count but fewer than ten. Its cognate antigen is unknown. The ends were cut back, 6 bases at V and 3 bases at J, with 8 bases in the middle. The CDR3 runs to 11 residues. The germline V gene encodes CDR1 DFQATT and CDR2 SNEGSKA (reference sequence). The CDR3 regions of TCR beta were amplified from RNA transcripts. In the first-round RT-PCR of the TCR CDR3, the HTBI primer set was used. TCRdb processed the multiplex PCR reads anew with MiXCR; each CDR3 protein has one entry. The top ten hold around a sixth of the sample, which has 500,000 to 600,000 distinct CDR3 sequences, 15% to 20% seen once. The sample comes from a study of T cells in Graves' hyperthyroidism and ophthalmopathy. Whole-study findings and limits: Ophthalmopathy, as predicted by the model, came a median 6.5 months after the prediction.

Newly diagnosed hyperthyroidism patients aged 18 to 65 years had disease lasting under 2 months. This sample holds PBMCs from less than 11 ml fresh peripheral blood. This sequence joins TRBV20-1 and TRBJ1-1; D uncertain. The specimen was blood. The receptor comes from a woman between 18 and 29 years old with Graves' hyperthyroidism. The CDR3 DNA reads TGCAGTGCCCCGAAGGACACTGAAGCTTTCTTT. It codes for CSAPKDTEAFF.